The 8 T cell receptor beta chains reported below all come from one sample, sequenced in a study of OX40 agonist ivuxolimab in advanced cancers. The table came from immunoSEQ multiplex PCR; TCRdb's copy has only in-frame clones and leaves some out. The sample has approximately 64,000 clones, about 80% seen once. The source material was CD4+ or CD8+ T cells sorted from blood, sampled in a trial of the OX40 agonist ivuxolimab. The receptors were gathered from an adult with an advanced solid tumor such as melanoma, head and neck, liver or kidney cancer.

CDR3 nucleotides: TGTGCCAGCAGTGGGGTACAGGGTGGCGGGGAGCTGTTTTTT. Translated: CASSGVQGGGELFF. The chain uses TRBV2 and TRBJ2-2; the D gene is possibly TRBD1 (6 bases). The CDR3 sequence is 14 residues long. Germline V gives CDR1 SNHLY, CDR2 FYNNEI. With 4 bases removed from V and 7 bases from J, the gap between germline ends came to 13 bases.

This clone was observed once. This chain uses TRBV5-5 with TRBJ1-5; D is undetermined. Trimming removed 4 bases from V and 4 bases from J, with 12 bases in between. Germline CDR1 SGHKS, CDR2 YYEKEE (reference sequence). This CDR3 spans 14 amino acids. The CDR3 DNA reads TGTGCCAGCAGCCCCGGGCAACCTAATCAGCCCCAGCATTTT. It translates to CASSPGQPNQPQHF.

The count of this clone is one. V is TRBV30 and J is TRBJ2-7, with D possibly being TRBD1 (6 bases). The V end lost 2 bases, the J end lost 3 bases, and 11 bases lay between the germline ends. The CDR3 is made up of 13 amino acids. Germline loops: CDR1 GTSNPN, CDR2 SVGIG (reference sequence). The CDR3 spells CAWSRGRGYEQYF. CDR3 DNA: TGTGCCTGGAGTAGGGGGAGAGGCTACGAGCAGTACTTC.

Note on this clone: In the same sample, other DNA sequences code for this CDR3. V gene TRBV30 combines with J gene TRBJ1-1; no clear D. V shed 3 bases and J shed 0 bases, with 5 bases lying between them. Germline values: CDR1 GTSNPN, CDR2 SVGIG (reference sequence). The CDR3 spans 12 residues. CDR3 residues: CAWRRLNTEAFF. In nucleotides, the CDR3 is TGTGCCTGGAGGCGGTTGAACACTGAAGCTTTCTTT.

This chain joins TRBV7-2 and TRBJ2-7; the D is unclear. Germline-derived CDR1 and CDR2 are SGHTA and FQGNSA. The CDR3 length is 13 residues. Trimming stripped 5 bases from V and 2 bases from J, with 10 bases between. For the CDR3, the DNA is TGTGCCAGCAGCACCGGGCGTCCCTACGAGCAGTACTTC. Translated: CASSTGRPYEQYF. Full variable domain (outside the CDR3, taken from reference TRBV7-2 and TRBJ2-7): GAGVSQSPSNKVTEKGKDVELRCDPISGHTALYWYRQSLGQGLEFLIYFQGNSAPDKSGLPSDRFSAERTGGSVSTLTIQRTQQEDSAVYLCASSTGRPYEQYFGPGTRLTVT.

This chain uses TRBV7-2 with TRBJ2-5, with 7 bases lining up with TRBD2. CDR1 is SGHTA and CDR2 is FQGNSA in the germline V gene. There are 14 residues in the CDR3. Losses at the gene ends were 3 bases for V and 5 bases for J; bases not matched to a gene: 6. CDR3 in amino acids: CASSFGGRVETQYF. The CDR3 bases are TGTGCCAGCAGCTTTGGCGGGAGAGTGGAGACCCAGTACTTC.

The V gene is TRBV6-6, the J gene TRBJ2-1, with TRBD2 identical over 8 bases. Germline CDR1 MNHNY, CDR2 SVGAGI (reference sequence). The CDR3 runs 16 residues. V lost 4 bases and J lost 7; bases outside the gene matches: 12. The CDR3 reads CASSSPLAANGNEQFF. The CDR3 DNA follows: TGTGCCAGCAGTTCCCCACTAGCGGCCAATGGGAATGAGCAGTTCTTC.

V gene TRBV7-2 combines with J gene TRBJ1-3, with D unresolved. Trimming removed 3 bases from V and 0 bases from J, with 6 bases in between. The CDR3 length is 14 residues. CDR1 and CDR2 from the germline V gene are SGHTA and FQGNSA. CDR3 bases: TGTGCCAGCAGCTTCGACAACTCTGGAAACACCATATATTTT. It is translated as CASSFDNSGNTIYF.